Listed here are 22 T cell receptor beta chains from one sample, sequenced in a study of OX40 agonist ivuxolimab in advanced cancers. The table came from immunoSEQ multiplex PCR; TCRdb's copy has only in-frame clones and leaves some out. The repertoire holds about 35,000 clones, with around 84% as singletons. The source material was CD4+ or CD8+ T cells sorted from blood, sampled in a trial of the OX40 agonist ivuxolimab. These receptors were taken from an adult with an advanced solid tumor such as melanoma, head and neck, liver or kidney cancer.

This rearrangement joins TRBV5-5 to TRBJ1-2, with 8 bases matching TRBD1. This CDR3 has 14 residues. V lost 2 bases, J lost 5 bases, and 5 bases stayed unmatched. Germline V lookup: CDR1 SGHKS, CDR2 YYEKEE (reference sequence). CDR3 protein: CASSFDRGLYGYTF. The CDR3 DNA is TGTGCCAGCAGCTTCGACAGGGGATTATATGGCTACACCTTC.

This clone was observed a single time. The V gene is TRBV6-1, the J gene TRBJ2-7; D remains unclear. The CDR3 extends over 12 amino acids. Trimming removed 4 bases from V and 7 bases from J, with 11 bases in between. CDR1 is MNHNS and CDR2 is SASEGT in the germline V gene. CDR3 protein: CASSAVGFEQYF. The CDR3 nucleotides read TGTGCCAGCAGTGCTGTGGGGTTTGAGCAGTACTTC.

The chain recombines TRBV4-2 with TRBJ1-4; tentative D call: TRBD1 (5 bases). The germline V and J ends were trimmed by 5 bases and 3 bases, with 13 bases remaining between them. The CDR3 runs to 15 residues. Per the germline V gene, CDR1 is LGHNA and CDR2 is YNFKEQ. The CDR3 bases are TGTGCCAGCAGCACCCGACAGAGGGCTAATGAAAAACTGTTTTTT. Its protein is CASSTRQRANEKLFF.

This chain connects TRBV4-1 to TRBJ2-5; D uncertain. The V and J ends lost 0 bases and 0 bases respectively, with 8 bases between them. CDR1 MGHRA and CDR2 YSYEKL come from the germline V gene. The CDR3 totals 15 residues. The CDR3 sequence is CASSQDNTNQETQYF. In nucleotides, the CDR3 is TGCGCCAGCAGCCAAGATAACACCAACCAAGAGACCCAGTACTTC.

The J gene is TRBJ2-1, the V gene TRBV5-4; 11 bases are shared with TRBD1. Germline V gene sequence: CDR1 SGHNT, CDR2 YYREEE (reference sequence). Unmatched junction bases numbered 5, after V lost 4 bases and J lost 5 bases. The length of the CDR3 is 15 residues. The DNA for the CDR3 is TGTGCCAGCAGCCAGGGACAGGGGGTCGACAATGAGCAGTTCTTC. It is translated as CASSQGQGVDNEQFF.

This clone has just one count. V gene TRBV18 combines with J gene TRBJ2-5; 7 bases match TRBD1. V dropped 6 bases and J dropped 3; count of bases not matched to a gene: 10. This CDR3 is 15 amino acids long. Germline V gives CDR1 KGHSH, CDR2 LQKENI. For the CDR3, the DNA is TGTGCCAGCTCCAACTTGGGACAGCCCGAAGAGACCCAGTACTTC. Residues: CASSNLGQPEETQYF.

This clone showed up just once. V usage is TRBV5-4 and J usage is TRBJ1-4; TRBD1 is a possible D gene (6 bases). V was trimmed by 7 bases and J by 2 bases, leaving 18 bases between them. The CDR3 sequence is 16 residues long. Germline-derived CDR1 and CDR2 are SGHNT and YYREEE (reference sequence). The CDR3 nucleotides are TGTGCCAGCGGACGGGACATACAAGCGACTAATGAAAAACTGTTTTTT. It is translated as CASGRDIQATNEKLFF. The whole variable domain, remainder taken from reference TRBV5-4 and TRBJ1-4, is ETGVTQSPTHLIKTRGQQVTLRCSSQSGHNTVSWYQQALGQGPQFIFQYYREEENGRGNFPPRFSGLQFPNYSSELNVNALELDDSALYLCASGRDIQATNEKLFFGSGTQLSVL.

The V call is TRBV7-3, the J call TRBJ1-2; D is uncertain. The CDR3 contains 13 residues. The germline gives CDR1 SGHTA, CDR2 FQGTGA. V was trimmed by 0 bases and J by 6 bases, leaving 8 bases between them. CDR3 DNA sequence: TGTGCCAGCAGCTTAACAGTCAGAGATGGCTACACCTTC. Protein product: CASSLTVRDGYTF.

This chain links TRBV18 with TRBJ2-7; tentative D call: TRBD1 (5 bases). The CDR3 sequence is 15 residues long. Germline CDR1 reads KGHSH; CDR2 reads LQKENI. V was cut by 4 bases and J by 5 bases, with 18 bases left in between. The CDR3 loop reads CASSQIQGPQDEQYF. CDR3 nucleotides: TGTGCCAGCTCACAGATCCAGGGCCCTCAAGACGAGCAGTACTTC.

The CDR3 region is CASSGTSGRETGELFF. The CDR3 DNA sequence: TGTGCCAGCAGTGGGACTAGCGGGAGGGAGACCGGGGAGCTGTTTTTT. V is TRBV6-6 and J is TRBJ2-2; TRBD2 matches at 16 bases. CDR1 is MNHNY and CDR2 is SVGAGI in the germline V gene (reference sequence). The trim removed 5 bases at V and 5 bases at J, leaving 2 bases unmatched. The CDR3 has 16 residues.

V usage is TRBV18 and J usage is TRBJ2-3; 9 positions agree with TRBD2. With V trimmed by 2 bases and J by 7 bases, 10 bases remained unmatched. The CDR3 is made up of 16 amino acids. Germline values: CDR1 KGHSH, CDR2 LQKENI. The CDR3 is CASSPDISGGTHTQYF. The CDR3 nucleotides are TGTGCCAGCTCACCAGATATTAGCGGGGGCACGCATACGCAGTATTTT.

The chain has TRBV10-2 and TRBJ1-4; unclear D gene. Germline CDR1 WSHSY, CDR2 SAAADI. Trimming stripped 4 bases from V and 3 bases from J, with 15 bases between. The CDR3 is 16 amino acids. This chain's CDR3 is CASSVGSLGSNEKLFF. In DNA form, the CDR3 reads TGCGCCAGCAGTGTGGGAAGTCTGGGATCTAATGAAAAACTGTTTTTT.

As DNA, the CDR3 is TGCGCCAGCAGCTTGTTGGCGTCAGAGCAGTACTTC. It translates to CASSLLASEQYF. This chain links TRBV5-1 with TRBJ2-7; D gene unclear. V lost 1 base and J 7 bases, leaving 9 bases between the germline ends. The CDR3 has 12 residues. CDR1 and CDR2 from the germline V gene are SGHRS and YFSETQ. Variable domain in full (rest from reference TRBV5-1 and TRBJ2-7): KAGVTQTPRYLIKTRGQQVTLSCSPISGHRSVSWYQQTPGQGLQFLFEYFSETQRNKGNFPGRFSGRQFSNSRSEMNVSTLELGDSALYLCASSLLASEQYFGPGTRLTVT.

The chain links TRBV10-3 to TRBJ1-1, with D possibly TRBD1 on 5 matching bases. This CDR3 has 13 amino acids. Germline CDR1 is ENHRY and CDR2 is SYGVKD. With 7 bases removed from V and 1 base from J, the gap between germline ends came to 10 bases. In DNA, the CDR3 is TGTGCCATCACCTCAGGGCGGAACACTGAAGCTTTCTTT. Amino acid sequence: CAITSGRNTEAFF.

Only one count was recorded for this clone. The chain is built from TRBV7-3 and TRBJ2-2, with D unresolved. The CDR3 spans 14 residues. V was clipped by 4 bases and J by 7 bases, with 13 bases between them. Germline values: CDR1 SGHTA, CDR2 FQGTGA. The CDR3 coding sequence is TGTGCCAGCAGCTCCCGGCTAGTTAGCGGGGAGCTGTTTTTT. Protein: CASSSRLVSGELFF.

The genes are TRBV5-8 and TRBJ2-1; a possible D gene is TRBD1 (5 bases). V shed 0 bases and J shed 10 bases, with 11 bases lying between them. Germline V gene lookup returns CDR1 SGHTS and CDR2 YDEGEE. The CDR3 is made up of 13 amino acids. CDR3: CASSLEGRGEQFF. Written as DNA, the CDR3 is TGTGCCAGCAGCTTGGAGGGAAGGGGCGAGCAGTTCTTC.

The chain is built from TRBV27 and TRBJ1-3; no reliable D call. The CDR3 consists of 16 residues. CDR1 is MNHEY, CDR2 SMNVEV, per germline (reference sequence). V was trimmed by 1 base and J by 4 bases, leaving 14 bases between them. The DNA for the CDR3 is TGTGCCAGCAGTTTATTCCCCCCAGGCGAGGGAAACACCATATATTTT. Translated, it gives CASSLFPPGEGNTIYF.

The chain has TRBV7-8 and TRBJ1-5; D uncertain. This CDR3 region has 17 residues. Germline CDR1 is SGHVS and CDR2 is FQNEAQ. Trimming removed 9 bases at V and 6 bases at J, with 27 bases between. Here the CDR3 reads CARHPDLGLLGCQPQHF. The CDR3 nucleotides are TGTGCCAGACACCCAGATTTAGGGCTGCTTGGTTGTCAGCCCCAGCATTTT.

The chain recombines TRBV5-8 with TRBJ1-2; TRBD1 matches 8 bases. V shed 4 bases, J shed 1 base, and the junction held 15 bases outside the gene matches. The CDR3 is made up of 18 amino acids. Germline V CDR1 and CDR2: SGHTS, YDEGEE. In DNA, the CDR3 is TGTGCCAGCAGCACGCCCCCGGGACAGGCGCCGCTTAACTATGGCTACACCTTC. Translating it yields CASSTPPGQAPLNYGYTF.

This chain connects TRBV12-5 to TRBJ1-1, with D unresolved. This CDR3 region has 11 residues. Deletions cut 5 bases from V and 7 bases from J, with 8 bases between. Germline V lookup: CDR1 LGHNT, CDR2 FRNRAP. The CDR3 region has the DNA TGTGCTAGTGGTATAGAAGATGAAGCTTTCTTT. It is translated as CASGIEDEAFF.

J is TRBJ2-1 and V is TRBV20-1; possibly TRBD1 for D (6 bases). Germline values: CDR1 DFQATT, CDR2 SNEGSKA (reference sequence). V lost 1 base to trimming and J lost 11 bases, with 9 bases between them. The CDR3 length is 11 residues. CDR3 DNA sequence: TGCAGTGCTAGAGGGACAGTAAAGCAGTTCTTC. This encodes CSARGTVKQFF.

This clone was counted once. The chain uses TRBV5-6 and TRBJ1-6, with 9 bases that match TRBD1. The germline V gene has CDR1 SGHDT and CDR2 YYEEEE. The CDR3 is made up of 16 amino acids. V trimming: 3 bases; J trimming: 6 bases; junction bases outside the gene matches: 7. The CDR3 loop reads CASSSEGTGLNSPLHF. CDR3 sequence (DNA): TGTGCCAGCAGCTCTGAAGGGACAGGGCTTAATTCACCCCTCCACTTT.